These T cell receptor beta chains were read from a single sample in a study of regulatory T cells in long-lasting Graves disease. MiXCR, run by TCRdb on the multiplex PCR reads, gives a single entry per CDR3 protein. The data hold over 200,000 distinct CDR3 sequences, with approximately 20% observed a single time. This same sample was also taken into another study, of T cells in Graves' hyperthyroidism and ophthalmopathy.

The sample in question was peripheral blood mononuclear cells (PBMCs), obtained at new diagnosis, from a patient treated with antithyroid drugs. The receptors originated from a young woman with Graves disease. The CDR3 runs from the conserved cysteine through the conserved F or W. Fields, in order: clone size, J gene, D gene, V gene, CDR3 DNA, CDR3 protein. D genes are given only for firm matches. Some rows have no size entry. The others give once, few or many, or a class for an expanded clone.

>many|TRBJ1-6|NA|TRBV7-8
TGTGCCAGCAGCCCACAGGGAGTGAATTCACCCCTCCACTTT
CASSPQGVNSPLHF
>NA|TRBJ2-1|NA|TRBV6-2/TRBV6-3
TGTGCCAGCAGTTACCGGACCACTAGCACAAAGTGGCATGAGCAGTTCTTC
CASSYRTTSTKWHEQFF
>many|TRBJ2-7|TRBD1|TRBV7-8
TGTGCCAGCAGCTTAGCGGGACAGAGGACCTACGAGCAGTACTTC
CASSLAGQRTYEQYF
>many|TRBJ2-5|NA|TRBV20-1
TGCAGTGCTATATGGGGACTGGAAGAAGAGACCCAGTACTTC
CSAIWGLEEETQYF
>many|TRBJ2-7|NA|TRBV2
TGTGCCAGCAGATCCGACTTTTACGAGCAGTACTTC
CASRSDFYEQYF
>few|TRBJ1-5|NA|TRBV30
TGTGCCTGGAGTAAAAACTCGGGGCCCTATAGCAATCAGCCCCAGCATTTT
CAWSKNSGPYSNQPQHF
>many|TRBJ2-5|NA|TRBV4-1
TGCGCCAGCAGCCAAGGGTTGAATAGCAGAGGGTCAGAGACCCAGTACTTC
CASSQGLNSRGSETQYF
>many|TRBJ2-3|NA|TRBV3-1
TGTGCCAGCAGCCAAGATTCGGCCCCCACAGATACGCAGTATTTT
CASSQDSAPTDTQYF
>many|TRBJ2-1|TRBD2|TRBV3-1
TGTGCCACCGGGACTAACTTCGGTGAGCAGTTCTTC
CATGTNFGEQFF
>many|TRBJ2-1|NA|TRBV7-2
TGTGCCAGCAGCTTAGAAGGGAGGGGGGTGCAGTTCTTC
CASSLEGRGVQFF
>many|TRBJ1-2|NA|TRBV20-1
TGCAGTGCTATACAGGACGGAGCTAACTATGGCTACACCTTC
CSAIQDGANYGYTF
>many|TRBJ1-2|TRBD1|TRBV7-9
TGTGCCAGCGGTCCGGGGCAGCCAGGGGGCTATGGCTACACCTTC
CASGPGQPGGYGYTF
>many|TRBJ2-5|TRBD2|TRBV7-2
TGTGCCAGCAGCTTAAGTCTAGCGGACTACCAAGAGACCCAGTACTTC
CASSLSLADYQETQYF
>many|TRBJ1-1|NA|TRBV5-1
TGTGCCAGCAGCTTGCCAGGGCCCATTAACACTGAAGCTTTCTTT
CASSLPGPINTEAFF
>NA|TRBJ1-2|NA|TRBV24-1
TGTGCCACCAGTGACCCCGGGACAAGGGGAATCTGTGGCTACACCTTC
CATSDPGTRGICGYTF
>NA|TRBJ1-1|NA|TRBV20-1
TGCAGTACTAGAGAAGTCAGGCGAAAAAGCGTTGGCACTGAAGCTTTCTTT
CSTREVRRKSVGTEAFF
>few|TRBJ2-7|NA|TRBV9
TGTGCCAGCAGCCCACCGCCCGGGGGAGGATACGAGCAGTACTTC
CASSPPPGGGYEQYF
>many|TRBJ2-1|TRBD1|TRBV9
TGTGCCAGCAGCTCCGCCGGGACAGAATACAATGGGCAGTTCTTC
CASSSAGTEYNGQFF
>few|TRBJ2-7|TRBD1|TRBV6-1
TGTGCCAGCACCCTACTCCCGCAGGGGGCTTACGAGCAGTACTTC
CASTLLPQGAYEQYF
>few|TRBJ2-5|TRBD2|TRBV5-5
TGTGCCAGCAGCTTTATTGGGAGCGGGGGGGAGACCCAGTACTTC
CASSFIGSGGETQYF
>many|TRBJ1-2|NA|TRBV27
TGTGCCAGCAGTCGGAAACTTCAAAACCCCTATGGCTACACCTTC
CASSRKLQNPYGYTF
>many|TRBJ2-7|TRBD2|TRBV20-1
TGCAGTGCTATTCGGGGGGGCTACGAGCAGTACTTC
CSAIRGGYEQYF
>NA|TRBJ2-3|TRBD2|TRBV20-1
TGCAGTGCTAGCGCACTAGCGGGACGTACAGATACGCAGTATTTT
CSASALAGRTDTQYF
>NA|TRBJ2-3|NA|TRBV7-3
TGTGCCAGCGGTCTTAGCCCGGCCGCAGATACGCAGTATTTT
CASGLSPAADTQYF
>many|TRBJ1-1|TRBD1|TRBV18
TGTGCCAGCTCGCCGGGACAGGGAATTGGGAGCACTGAAGCTTTCTTT
CASSPGQGIGSTEAFF
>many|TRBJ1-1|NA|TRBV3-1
TGTGCCAGCAGCAAGGCCCCCGGGACCCCCAAAACTGAAGCTTTCTTT
CASSKAPGTPKTEAFF
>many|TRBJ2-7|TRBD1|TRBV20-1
TGCAGTGCTAACGGCCGACCGGGACAGGGTGCCTACGAGCAGTACTTC
CSANGRPGQGAYEQYF
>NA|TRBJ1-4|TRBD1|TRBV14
TGTGCCAGCAGCCTATACAGGGGGTCTAATGAAAAACTGTTTTTT
CASSLYRGSNEKLFF
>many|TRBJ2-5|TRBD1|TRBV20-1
TGCAGTGGCAGAGGGACAGGGGGCAGGGAGACCCAGTACTTC
CSGRGTGGRETQYF
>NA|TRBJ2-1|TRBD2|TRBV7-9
TGTGCCAGCAGCAAATCCGGGACTAGCGGGGGGTCCAATGAGCAGTTCTTC
CASSKSGTSGGSNEQFF
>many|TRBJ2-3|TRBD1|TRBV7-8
TGTGCCAGCAGCTCGGACAGGCTTATAGGCCCAGATACGCAGTATTTT
CASSSDRLIGPDTQYF
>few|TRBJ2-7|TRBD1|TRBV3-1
TGTGCCAGCAGCCAACGGGACAGGGCTTCTCCCTACGAGCAGTACTTC
CASSQRDRASPYEQYF
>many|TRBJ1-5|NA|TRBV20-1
TGCAGTGCCCGAGCGGGCATCCCAAATAATAACCAGCCCCAGCATTTT
CSARAGIPNNNQPQHF
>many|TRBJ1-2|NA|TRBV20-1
TGCAGTGCTATTAGCAGGGGTAGTGGCTACACCTTC
CSAISRGSGYTF
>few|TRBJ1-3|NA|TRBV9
TGTGCCAGCAGTGAACGGGCCTCCTCTGGAAACACCATATATTTT
CASSERASSGNTIYF
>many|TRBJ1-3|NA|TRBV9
TGTGCCAGCAGCGTAACGGTTACTGGAAACACCATATATTTT
CASSVTVTGNTIYF
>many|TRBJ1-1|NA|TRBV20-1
TGCAGTGCTAGAGATTCCCAATGGTACGGTAACACTGAAGCTTTCTTT
CSARDSQWYGNTEAFF
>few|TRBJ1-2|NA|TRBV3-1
TGTGCCAGCAGCCAAGGTGGGGGTGGGTATGGCTACACCTTC
CASSQGGGGYGYTF
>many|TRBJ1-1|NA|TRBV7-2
TGTGCCAGCAGCTTAGCAAAACTGGGCAGAGCTTTCTTT
CASSLAKLGRAFF
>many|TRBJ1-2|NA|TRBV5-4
TGTGCCAGCAGCTTTTACAGGGTCGGCTACACCTTC
CASSFYRVGYTF
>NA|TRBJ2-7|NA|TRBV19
TGTGCCAGTGGGAAGGATGCGGGGGCCCTTACCTACGAGCAGTACTTC
CASGKDAGALTYEQYF
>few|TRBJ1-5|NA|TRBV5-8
TGTGCCAGCAGCCTAGGACAGTTCGACAATCAGCCCCAGCATTTT
CASSLGQFDNQPQHF
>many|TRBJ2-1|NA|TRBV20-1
TGCAGTGCTATCCGGCTAGTCTCGGGCAATGAGCAGTTCTTC
CSAIRLVSGNEQFF
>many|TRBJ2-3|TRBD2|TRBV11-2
TGTGCCAGCAGCTCTAAGCGGGGGCGCACAGATACGCAGTATTTT
CASSSKRGRTDTQYF
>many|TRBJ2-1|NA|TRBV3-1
TGTGCCAGCAGCCACTGGTCAAACAATGAGCAGTTCTTC
CASSHWSNNEQFF